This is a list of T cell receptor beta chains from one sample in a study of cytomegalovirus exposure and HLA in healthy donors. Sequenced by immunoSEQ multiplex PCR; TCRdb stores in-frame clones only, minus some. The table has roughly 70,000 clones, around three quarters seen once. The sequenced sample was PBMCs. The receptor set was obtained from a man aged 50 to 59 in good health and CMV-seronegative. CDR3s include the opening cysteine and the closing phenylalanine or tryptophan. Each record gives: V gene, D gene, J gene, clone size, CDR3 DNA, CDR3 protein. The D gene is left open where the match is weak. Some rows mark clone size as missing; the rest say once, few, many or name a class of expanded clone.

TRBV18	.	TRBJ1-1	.	TGTGCCAGCTCGGAGGTCTACACTGAAGCTTTCTTT	CASSEVYTEAFF
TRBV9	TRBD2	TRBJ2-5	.	TGTGCCAGCAGCCCCAGGACTAGCGGGACACAAGAGACCCAGTACTTC	CASSPRTSGTQETQYF
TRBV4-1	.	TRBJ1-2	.	TGCGCCAGCAGCCAAGACTCCTTTAACTATGGCTACACCTTC	CASSQDSFNYGYTF
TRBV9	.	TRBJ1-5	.	TGTGCCAGCAGCTCCGGCGGCGAGGGTTATCAGCCCCAGCATTTT	CASSSGGEGYQPQHF
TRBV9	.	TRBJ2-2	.	TGTGCCAGCAGTTATACATGGACCGCGGGCACCGGGGAGCTGTTTTTT	CASSYTWTAGTGELFF
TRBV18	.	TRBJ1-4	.	TGTGCCAGCTCACCCCCCCAGGGGACTAATGAAAAACTGTTTTTT	CASSPPQGTNEKLFF
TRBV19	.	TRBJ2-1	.	TGTGCCAGTAGCACACGGGGTCTGTCCTACAATGAGCAGTTCTTC	CASSTRGLSYNEQFF
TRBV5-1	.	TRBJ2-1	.	TGCGCCAGCAGCTCGCGGGAAGGTGTGGACAATGAGCAGTTCTTC	CASSSREGVDNEQFF
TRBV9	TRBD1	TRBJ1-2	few	TGTGCCAGCAGTGTACAGGGGCCTAACTATGGCTACACCTTC	CASSVQGPNYGYTF
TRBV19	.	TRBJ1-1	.	TGTGCCAGTAGTCGTTTCGAGGAAGCTTTCTTT	CASSRFEEAFF
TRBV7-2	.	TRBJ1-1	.	TGTGCCAGCACCGGGAGGGGCATGAACACTGAAGCTTTCTTT	CASTGRGMNTEAFF
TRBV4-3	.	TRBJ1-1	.	TGCGCCAGCAGCCAAGACGAGGCCCGGATTGTAGCTGAAGCTTTCTTT	CASSQDEARIVAEAFF
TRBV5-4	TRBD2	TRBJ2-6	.	TGTGCCAGCTCTCGGGGGGATTTGTCTGGGGCCAACGTCCTGACTTTC	CASSRGDLSGANVLTF
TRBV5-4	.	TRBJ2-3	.	TGTGCCAGCAGTTACGCGGGATTAAACACAGATACGCAGTATTTT	CASSYAGLNTDTQYF
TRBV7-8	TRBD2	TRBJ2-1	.	TGTGCCAGCAGCTTATCTATACTAGCGGGGGGGACATATGAGCAGTTCTTC	CASSLSILAGGTYEQFF
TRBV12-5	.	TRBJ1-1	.	TGTGCTAGTGGTTTGGGGTACAGCGGAATGAACACTGAAGCTTTCTTT	CASGLGYSGMNTEAFF
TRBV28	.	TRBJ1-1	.	TGTGCCAGCAGTTACCCCCCGAGGGAAGCTTTCTTT	CASSYPPREAFF
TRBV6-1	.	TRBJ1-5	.	TGTGCCAGCATGTTCCTAAATCAGCCCCAGCATTTT	CASMFLNQPQHF
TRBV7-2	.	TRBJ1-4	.	TGTGCCAGCAGCGAAGAACAGGGAGGGAAAAAAAAACTGTTTTTT	CASSEEQGGKKKLFF
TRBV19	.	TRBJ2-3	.	TGTGCCAGTAGTTTAAACTATCTTACAGATACGCAGTATTTT	CASSLNYLTDTQYF